This T cell receptor (beta chain) stems from a study of shared clonotypes between healthy human individuals. General study findings and limits: Shared clonotypes: approximately 5% naive CD4, approximately 3.4% naive CD8, over 2% memory CD4, about 0.41% memory CD8.

All donors were healthy HIV-negative adults lacking recent acute infections or vaccinations. Each sample came from a Caucasian adult donor living in Nashville, Tennessee. Comment on this clone: The antigen remains undetermined.

Deletions cut 4 bases from V and 1 base from J, with 15 bases between. The CDR3 runs 15 residues. Germline CDR1 reads SGHRS; CDR2 reads YFSETQ. Clones were sequenced by immunoSEQ multiplex PCR, and TCRdb holds only the in-frame ones, with some missing. In the table there are about 1.1 million clones, 77% of which are singletons. Sample: memory CD4+ T cells from PBMCs. Subset: CD45RA-negative fraction. This TCR came from a man aged 18 to 30 in good health. Some clones in this sample may be carry-over from other donors' samples. The V call is TRBV5-1, the J call TRBJ2-7; D could derive from TRBD1 or TRBD2 (5 bases each). The CDR3 DNA follows: TGCGCCAGCAGCACCGGGGACCAGGGATCCTACGAGCAGTACTTC. Its protein is CASSTGDQGSYEQYF.